The 32 T cell receptor beta chains in this list originate from one sample, sequenced in a study of technical replicates of blood from several donors. Assay: immunoSEQ multiplex PCR; the TCRdb copy retains only in-frame clones and omits some. The repertoire holds approximately 79,000 clones, with roughly 93% as singletons. Sequences were obtained from T cells isolated from PBMCs. These receptors all come from a human donor in good health.

The genes are TRBV10-2 and TRBJ1-1, with D unclear. The CDR3 covers 13 residues. CDR1 and CDR2 (germline): WSHSY, SAAADI. Trimming took off 2 bases at V and 4 bases at J, with 8 bases between the two ends. CDR3 region: CASSEPYPTEAFF. Here the CDR3 DNA reads TGCGCCAGCAGTGAGCCTTATCCCACTGAAGCTTTCTTT.

J is TRBJ1-5 and V is TRBV6-5; 7 bases map to TRBD1. The ends lost 2 bases at V and 9 bases at J; junction bases unmatched: 10. This CDR3 is built from 15 residues. Germline lookup yields CDR1 MNHEY and CDR2 SVGAGI. In DNA form, the CDR3 reads TGTGCCAGCAGTTACGGGGACAGTTCCCTTTGGCCCCAGCATTTT. Translated, it gives CASSYGDSSLWPQHF.

The chain links TRBV14 to TRBJ2-1; 10 bases align to TRBD1. The germline CDR1 and CDR2 sequences are SGHDN and FVKESK. The V gene end was trimmed by 0 bases and the J gene end by 0 bases; junction bases not matched to a gene: 11. The CDR3 covers 20 residues. Written as DNA, the CDR3 is TGTGCCAGCAGCCAAGAATTTGGGACAGGGGTTTTCAGCTCCTACAATGAGCAGTTCTTC. This encodes CASSQEFGTGVFSSYNEQFF.

The J gene is TRBJ2-7, the V gene TRBV28, with a weak D call TRBD2 (6 bases). Germline V gene lookup returns CDR1 MDHEN and CDR2 SYDVKM. Deletions cut 1 base from V and 1 base from J, with 17 bases between. This CDR3 comprises 17 residues. The CDR3 spells CASSLFVGGDRSYEQYF. The CDR3 DNA is TGTGCCAGCAGTTTATTCGTCGGCGGGGATAGGTCCTACGAGCAGTACTTC.

V is TRBV21-1 and J is TRBJ1-3; TRBD1, the table's D call, was not compared with the DNA. TRBV21-1 is an annotated pseudogene. The CDR3 sequence is 14 residues long. CDR3 sequence: CASRRPRGGNTIYF. CDR3 bases: TGTGCCAGCAGACGCCCCAGGGGTGGAAACACCATATATTTT.

This clone was detected once. V and J are TRBV30 and TRBJ1-1; TRBD1 matches 7 bases. V lost 3 bases to trimming and J lost 7 bases; unmatched junction nucleotides: 8. Germline lookup yields CDR1 GTSNPN and CDR2 SVGIG (reference sequence). The length of the CDR3 is 13 residues. The CDR3 region is CAWSDLDRFEAFF. As DNA, the CDR3 is TGTGCCTGGAGCGATTTGGACAGGTTTGAAGCTTTCTTT.

The V call is TRBV7-7, the J call TRBJ2-5; 8 bases map to TRBD2. V shed 0 bases and J 4 bases; nucleotides not matched to a gene: 7. CDR1 is SSHAT and CDR2 is FNYEAQ in the germline V gene (reference sequence). This CDR3 spans 16 amino acids. The CDR3 bases are TGTGCCAGCAGCTTAGCTTCGCGGGAGGTCCCAGAGACCCAGTACTTC. Protein sequence: CASSLASREVPETQYF.

This sequence joins TRBV30 and TRBJ1-2; 9 nucleotides align to TRBD1. This CDR3 contains 12 residues. Germline trimming cut 8 bases from V and 8 bases from J; bases unmatched to any gene: 9. Germline assignment: CDR1 GTSNPN and CDR2 SVGIG (reference sequence). The chain's CDR3 is CALVGTGPGYTF. CDR3 sequence (DNA): TGTGCCCTGGTCGGGACAGGGCCCGGCTACACCTTC.

The V call is TRBV27, the J call TRBJ2-7; 10 bases map to TRBD1. Per the germline V gene, CDR1 is MNHEY and CDR2 is SMNVEV (reference sequence). The CDR3 is made up of 18 amino acids. The V segment lost 7 bases and the J segment 2 bases; nucleotides outside the gene matches: 17. CDR3 in amino acids: CASTPGTGELAPTYEQYF. The DNA for the CDR3 is TGTGCCAGCACTCCCGGGACAGGGGAACTAGCGCCCACCTACGAGCAGTACTTC.

A word on this clone: The junction differs from germline at one of its ends, possibly a read error. The chain is built from TRBV18 and TRBJ2-1, with D maybe TRBD2 (5 bases). The CDR3 has 16 residues. Germline lookup yields CDR1 KGHSH and CDR2 LQKENI. CDR3 in amino acids: CASSPYGGPPYNEQFF. The DNA for the CDR3 is TGTGCCAGCTCACCGTATGGCGGGCCCCCCTATAATGAGCAGTTCTTC.

V usage is TRBV19 and J usage is TRBJ1-2; 8 nucleotides agree with TRBD1. CDR3 length: 12 residues. The trim removed 6 bases at V and 7 bases at J, leaving 4 bases unmatched. Germline V CDR1 and CDR2: LNHDA, SQIVND (reference sequence). The CDR3 coding sequence is TGTGCCAGTAGCCGACAGGGGACTGGCTACACCTTC. Protein product: CASSRQGTGYTF.

The rearrangement links TRBV2 to TRBJ2-7; 9 nucleotides line up with TRBD2. This CDR3 comprises 16 residues. CDR1 and CDR2 (germline): SNHLY, FYNNEI. After removal of 5 bases from V and 2 bases from J, the junction contained 10 bases not matched to a gene. Written as DNA, the CDR3 is TGTGCCAGCAGTCGAAGGGCTCTAGCGGGGACCTACGAGCAGTACTTC. This gives the protein CASSRRALAGTYEQYF. Complete variable domain (other parts from reference TRBV2 and TRBJ2-7): EPEVTQTPSHQVTQMGQEVILRCVPISNHLYFYWYRQILGQKVEFLVSFYNNEISEKSEIFDDQFSVERPDGSNFTLKIRSTKLEDSAMYFCASSRRALAGTYEQYFGPGTRLTVT.

This chain uses TRBV15 with TRBJ1-5; D is perhaps TRBD1 (5 bases). This CDR3 comprises 14 residues. Germline CDR1 LNHNV, CDR2 YYDKDF (reference sequence). V was shortened by 0 bases and J by 5 bases, with 8 bases between the two germline ends. Written as DNA, the CDR3 is TGTGCCACCAGCAGAGAAGGGGCCGATCAGCCCCAGCATTTT. Translating it yields CATSREGADQPQHF.

The chain has TRBV19 and TRBJ1-5, with 8 bases fitting TRBD1. J lost 2 bases, V lost 7 bases, and 7 bases had no gene match. CDR3 length: 15 residues. CDR1 and CDR2 (germline): LNHDA, SQIVND (reference sequence). The CDR3 is CASNQGASGNQPQHF. The DNA of the CDR3 is TGTGCCAGTAACCAGGGGGCGTCTGGCAATCAGCCCCAGCATTTT.

The rearrangement uses TRBV28 and TRBJ2-3; 11 nucleotides line up with TRBD2. This CDR3 contains 15 residues. Germline trimming cut 2 bases from V and 5 bases from J; bases unmatched to any gene: 3. Germline CDR1 MDHEN, CDR2 SYDVKM. Here the CDR3 DNA reads TGTGCCAGCAGTTTAGAAACTAGCGGGAGAGATACGCAGTATTTT. Amino acid sequence: CASSLETSGRDTQYF. The full variable domain, in which reference TRBV28 and TRBJ2-3 provide the parts outside the CDR3, is DVKVTQSSRYLVKRTGEKVFLECVQDMDHENMFWYRQDPGLGLRLIYFSYDVKMKEKGDIPEGYSVSREKKERFSLILESASTNQTSMYLCASSLETSGRDTQYFGPGTRLTVL.

The chain joins TRBV28 to TRBJ1-2; the D gene is possibly TRBD1 (5 bases). Germline V gene lookup returns CDR1 MDHEN and CDR2 SYDVKM. This CDR3 has 16 amino acids. The V and J ends lost 7 bases and 6 bases respectively, with 24 bases between them. The CDR3 sequence is CASNPLRERSFDGYTF. CDR3 DNA sequence: TGTGCCAGCAACCCTCTCAGGGAAAGGAGCTTTGATGGCTACACCTTC.

CDR3 residues: CASSPLGLGRVGEAFF. The CDR3 DNA follows: TGTGCCAGCAGCCCATTAGGGTTAGGGAGAGTAGGTGAAGCTTTCTTT. V gene TRBV13 combines with J gene TRBJ1-1; D is unresolved. The CDR3 length is 16 residues. CDR1 is PRHDT and CDR2 is FYEKMQ in the germline V gene (reference sequence). The V end lost 5 bases, the J end lost 7 bases, and 23 bases lay between the germline ends.

The chain combines TRBV10-3 with TRBJ2-5; D is possibly TRBD1 (6 bases). V gave up 2 bases and J gave up 1 base, with 17 bases separating them. CDR1 and CDR2 (germline): ENHRY, SYGVKD. The CDR3 sequence is 17 residues long. The CDR3 here is CAISEPMTGPSQETQYF. The CDR3 coding sequence is TGTGCCATCAGTGAGCCTATGACAGGCCCATCCCAAGAGACCCAGTACTTC.

The rearrangement joins TRBV30 to TRBJ2-7; 11 bases agree with TRBD1. Unmatched junction bases numbered 7, after V lost 8 bases and J lost 4 bases. In germline, CDR1 is GTSNPN, CDR2 SVGIG (reference sequence). The length of the CDR3 is 13 residues. As DNA, the CDR3 is TGTGCCGTCCGGGACAGGGGGTCGTACGAGCAGTACTTC. It specifies CAVRDRGSYEQYF.

This clone has only one observation. The chain uses TRBV7-2 and TRBJ1-1, with no clear D. Germline loops: CDR1 SGHTA, CDR2 FQGNSA. The ends were cut back, 0 bases at V and 3 bases at J, with 8 bases in the middle. The CDR3 extends over 14 amino acids. This CDR3 is CASSLAEAYTEAFF. The DNA for the CDR3 is TGTGCCAGCAGCTTAGCGGAGGCTTACACTGAAGCTTTCTTT. Drawing the rest from reference TRBV7-2 and TRBJ1-1, the complete variable domain is GAGVSQSPSNKVTEKGKDVELRCDPISGHTALYWYRQSLGQGLEFLIYFQGNSAPDKSGLPSDRFSAERTGGSVSTLTIQRTQQEDSAVYLCASSLAEAYTEAFFGQGTRLTVV.

V usage is TRBV30 and J usage is TRBJ2-2; D ambiguous. Trimming shortened V by 0 bases and J by 6 bases, and 11 bases separated the two germline ends. Germline lookup yields CDR1 GTSNPN and CDR2 SVGIG (reference sequence). There are 14 residues in the CDR3. The CDR3 nucleotides read TGTGCCTGGAGTGTACATCGTTCACCCGGGGAGCTGTTTTTT. Protein: CAWSVHRSPGELFF.

In this sample, this clone turned up a few times. Other DNA sequences in the sample encode the same CDR3. The chain carries TRBV9 and TRBJ1-1; no reliable D call. The ends were cut back, 0 bases at V and 2 bases at J, with 11 bases in the middle. The CDR3 is made up of 15 amino acids. Germline V CDR1 and CDR2: SGDLS, YYNGEE. CDR3 in DNA: TGTGCCAGCAGCGTAGGTCACCGAGAAAACACTGAAGCTTTCTTT. Translating gives CASSVGHRENTEAFF.

The chain recombines TRBV11-2 with TRBJ2-1; TRBD2 aligns across 9 bases. Germline values: CDR1 SGHAT, CDR2 FQNNGV. Trimming at V came to 6 bases and at J to 5 bases, leaving 8 bases not matched to a gene. This CDR3 region has 15 residues. This chain's CDR3 is CASSRISGRDNEQFF. The CDR3 DNA follows: TGTGCCAGCAGTCGTATTAGCGGGAGAGACAATGAGCAGTTCTTC.

This chain connects TRBV2 to TRBJ2-5, with 14 bases lining up with TRBD2. Germline-derived CDR1 and CDR2 are SNHLY and FYNNEI. CDR3 length: 18 residues. V trimming: 9 bases; J trimming: 6 bases; junction bases outside the gene matches: 18. In DNA form, the CDR3 reads TGTGCCAGTCCCGGGACTAGCGGGAGTCTTAGTGAGAAAAAGACCCAGTACTTC. Amino acid sequence: CASPGTSGSLSEKKTQYF. Together with reference TRBV2 and TRBJ2-5, the CDR3 gives the full variable domain: EPEVTQTPSHQVTQMGQEVILRCVPISNHLYFYWYRQILGQKVEFLVSFYNNEISEKSEIFDDQFSVERPDGSNFTLKIRSTKLEDSAMYFCASPGTSGSLSEKKTQYFGPGTRLLVL.

The V gene is TRBV2, the J gene TRBJ1-5; D may be TRBD1 (5 bases). Looked up from germline, CDR1 is SNHLY and CDR2 is FYNNEI. This CDR3 is 15 amino acids long. The V end was cut by 3 bases, the J end by 9 bases, with 18 bases between. The CDR3 loop reads CASSESWGGVRPQHF. The DNA of the CDR3 is TGTGCCAGCAGTGAGTCTTGGGGGGGGGTTAGGCCCCAGCATTTT.

This clone has a single count. The chain is built from TRBV9 and TRBJ2-1; D is uncertain. The CDR3 extends over 14 amino acids. The germline V gene encodes CDR1 SGDLS and CDR2 YYNGEE. Trimming took off 2 bases at V and 5 bases at J, with 11 bases between the two ends. The CDR3 region is CASSVSLTDNEQFF. Here the CDR3 DNA reads TGTGCCAGCAGCGTCTCGTTAACGGACAATGAGCAGTTCTTC.

V and J are TRBV7-9 and TRBJ1-2; D is possibly TRBD1 (6 bases). Germline loops: CDR1 SEHNR, CDR2 FQNEAQ (reference sequence). The CDR3 sequence is 14 residues long. Trimming took off 3 bases at V and 4 bases at J, with 12 bases between the two ends. The CDR3 region has the DNA TGTGCCAGCAGCTTTGTTCAGGGGAGCTATGGCTACACCTTC. Translating gives CASSFVQGSYGYTF.

This chain uses TRBV12-2 with TRBJ2-7; TRBD1, the table's D call, was not compared with the DNA. TRBV12-2 is labeled a pseudogene. The CDR3 contains 16 residues. The CDR3 nucleotides are TGTGCAAGTCGCTTAGTGATTGGCTTACCCCCTTACGAGCAGTACTTC. Its translation is CASRLVIGLPPYEQYF.

J is TRBJ2-1 and V is TRBV6-5, with D possibly being TRBD2 (5 bases). Trimming removed 8 bases at V and 10 bases at J, with 12 bases between. The CDR3 is made up of 11 amino acids. CDR1 MNHEY and CDR2 SVGAGI come from the germline V gene. CDR3: CASHRGQEQFF. CDR3 DNA: TGTGCCAGCCATAGAGGGCAGGAGCAGTTCTTC.

This chain uses TRBV18 with TRBJ2-7; 7 bases agree with TRBD1. CDR3 length: 13 amino acids. J gave up 4 bases and V 8 bases, and 8 bases lay outside the gene matches. Germline lookup yields CDR1 KGHSH and CDR2 LQKENI. In nucleotides, the CDR3 is TGTGCCAGCCAACGAGGGGGCGCGTACGAGCAGTACTTC. Protein product: CASQRGGAYEQYF.

The chain is built from TRBV5-4 and TRBJ2-1; TRBD1 is a possible D gene (6 bases). CDR1 and CDR2 (germline): SGHNT, YYREEE (reference sequence). The V end was cut by 4 bases, the J end by 4 bases, with 21 bases between. This CDR3 comprises 17 residues. As DNA, the CDR3 is TGTGCCAGCAGCCTCGGGCAACCGGGACATCTGTACAATGAGCAGTTCTTC. It is translated as CASSLGQPGHLYNEQFF.

The rearrangement uses TRBV29-1 and TRBJ1-1; 11 bases line up with TRBD1. The CDR3 covers 16 residues. Germline V CDR1 and CDR2: SQVTM, ANQGSEA. V lost 5 bases and J lost 1; bases outside the gene matches: 9. CDR3 sequence: CSVLGGQGATNTEAFF. The CDR3 DNA follows: TGCAGCGTTCTGGGAGGACAGGGGGCTACGAACACTGAAGCTTTCTTT.